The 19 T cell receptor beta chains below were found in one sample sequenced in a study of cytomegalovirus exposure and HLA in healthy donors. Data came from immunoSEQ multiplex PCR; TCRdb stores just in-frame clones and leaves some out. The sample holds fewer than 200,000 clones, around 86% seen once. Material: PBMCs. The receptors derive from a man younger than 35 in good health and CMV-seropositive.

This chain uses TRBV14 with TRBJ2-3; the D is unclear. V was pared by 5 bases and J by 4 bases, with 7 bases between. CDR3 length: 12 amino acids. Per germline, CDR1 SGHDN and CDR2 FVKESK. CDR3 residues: CASSSLADTQYF. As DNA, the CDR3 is TGTGCCAGCAGCTCCCTAGCAGATACGCAGTATTTT.

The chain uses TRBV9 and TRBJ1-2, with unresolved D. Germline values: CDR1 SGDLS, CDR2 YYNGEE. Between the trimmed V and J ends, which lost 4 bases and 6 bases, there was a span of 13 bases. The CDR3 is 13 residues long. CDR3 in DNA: TGTGCCAGCAGCAGGAGGACGGTCGATGGCTACACCTTC. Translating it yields CASSRRTVDGYTF.

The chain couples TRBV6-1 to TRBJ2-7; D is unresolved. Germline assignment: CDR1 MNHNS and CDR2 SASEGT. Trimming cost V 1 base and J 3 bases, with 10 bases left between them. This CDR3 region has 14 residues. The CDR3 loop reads CASSEGADNYEQYF. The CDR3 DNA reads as TGTGCCAGCAGTGAAGGTGCAGATAACTACGAGCAGTACTTC.

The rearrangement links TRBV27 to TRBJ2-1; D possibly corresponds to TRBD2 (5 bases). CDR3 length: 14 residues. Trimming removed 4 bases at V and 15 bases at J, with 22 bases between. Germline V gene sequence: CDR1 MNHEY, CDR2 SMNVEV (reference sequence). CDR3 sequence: CASSWTGRGREWFF. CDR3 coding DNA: TGTGCCAGCAGTTGGACGGGCCGGGGTCGAGAGTGGTTCTTC.

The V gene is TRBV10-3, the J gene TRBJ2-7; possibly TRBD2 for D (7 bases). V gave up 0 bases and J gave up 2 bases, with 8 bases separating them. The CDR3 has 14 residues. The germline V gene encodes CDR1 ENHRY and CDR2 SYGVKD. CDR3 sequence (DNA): TGTGCCATCAGTGAGTCCGGGGGGCCCTACGAGCAGTACTTC. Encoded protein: CAISESGGPYEQYF.

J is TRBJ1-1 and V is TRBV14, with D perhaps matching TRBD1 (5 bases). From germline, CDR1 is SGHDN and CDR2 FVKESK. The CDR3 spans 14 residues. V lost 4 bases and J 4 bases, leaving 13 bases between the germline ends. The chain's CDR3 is CASSPPGVGTEAFF. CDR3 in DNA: TGTGCCAGCAGCCCCCCGGGGGTGGGCACTGAAGCTTTCTTT.

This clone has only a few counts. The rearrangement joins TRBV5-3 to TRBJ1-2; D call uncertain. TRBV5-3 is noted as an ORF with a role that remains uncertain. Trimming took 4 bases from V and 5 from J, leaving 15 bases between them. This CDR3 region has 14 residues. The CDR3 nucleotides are TGTGCCAGAAGCAGGTATAGGCGGGCATATGGCTACACCTTC. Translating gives CARSRYRRAYGYTF.

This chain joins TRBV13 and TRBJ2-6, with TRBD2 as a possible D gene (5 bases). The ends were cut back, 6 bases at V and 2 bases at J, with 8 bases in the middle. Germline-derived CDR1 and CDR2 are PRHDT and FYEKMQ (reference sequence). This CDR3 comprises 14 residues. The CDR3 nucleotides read TGTGCCAGCAGTTCGGAGGCTGGGGCCAACGTCCTGACTTTC. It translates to CASSSEAGANVLTF.

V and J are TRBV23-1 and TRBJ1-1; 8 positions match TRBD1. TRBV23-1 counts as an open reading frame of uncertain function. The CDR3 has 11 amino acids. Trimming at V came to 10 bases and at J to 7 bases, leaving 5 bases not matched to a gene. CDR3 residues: CATGTGREAFF. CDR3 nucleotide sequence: TGCGCCACCGGGACAGGCCGTGAAGCTTTCTTT.

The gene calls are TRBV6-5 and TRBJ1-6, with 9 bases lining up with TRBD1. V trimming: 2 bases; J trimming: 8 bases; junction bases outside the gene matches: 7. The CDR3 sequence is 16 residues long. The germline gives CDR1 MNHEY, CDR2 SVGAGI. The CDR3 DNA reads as TGTGCCAGCAGTTACCGGGACAGGGAAAGTTATTCACCCCTCCACTTT. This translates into CASSYRDRESYSPLHF.

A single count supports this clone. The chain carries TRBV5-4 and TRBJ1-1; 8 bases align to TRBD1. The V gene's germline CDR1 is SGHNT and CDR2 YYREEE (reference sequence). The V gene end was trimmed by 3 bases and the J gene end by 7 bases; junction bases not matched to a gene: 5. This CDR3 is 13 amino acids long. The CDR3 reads CASSSGGYGEAFF. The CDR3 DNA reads TGTGCCAGCAGCTCAGGGGGCTATGGTGAAGCTTTCTTT.

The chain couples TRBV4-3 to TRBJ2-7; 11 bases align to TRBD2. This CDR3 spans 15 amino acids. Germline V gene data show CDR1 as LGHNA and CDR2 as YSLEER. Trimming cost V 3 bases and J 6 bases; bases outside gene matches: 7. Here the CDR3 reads CASSQDSGRALEQYF. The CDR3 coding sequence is TGCGCCAGCAGCCAGGATAGCGGGAGGGCTCTCGAGCAGTACTTC.

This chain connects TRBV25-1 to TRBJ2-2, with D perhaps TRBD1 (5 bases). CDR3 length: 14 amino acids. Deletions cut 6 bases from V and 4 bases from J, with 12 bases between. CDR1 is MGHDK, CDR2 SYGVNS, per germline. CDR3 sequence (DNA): TGTGCCAGCAGGACAGCCTTCGGCACCGGGGAGCTGTTTTTT. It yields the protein CASRTAFGTGELFF.

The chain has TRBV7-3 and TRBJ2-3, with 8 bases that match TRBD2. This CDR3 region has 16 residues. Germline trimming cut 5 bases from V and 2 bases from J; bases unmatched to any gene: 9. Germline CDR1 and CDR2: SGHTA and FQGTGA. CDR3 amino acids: CASSRGPAGDTDTQYF. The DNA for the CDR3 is TGTGCCAGCAGCCGCGGACCAGCGGGGGACACAGATACGCAGTATTTT.

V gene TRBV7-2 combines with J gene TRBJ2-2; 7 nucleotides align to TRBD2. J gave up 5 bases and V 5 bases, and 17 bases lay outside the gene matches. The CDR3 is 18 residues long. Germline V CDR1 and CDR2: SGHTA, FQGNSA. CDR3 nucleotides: TGTGCCAGCAGCCCCGGGGCCTTAGCGGGCCCGAGGACCGGGGAGCTGTTTTTT. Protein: CASSPGALAGPRTGELFF.

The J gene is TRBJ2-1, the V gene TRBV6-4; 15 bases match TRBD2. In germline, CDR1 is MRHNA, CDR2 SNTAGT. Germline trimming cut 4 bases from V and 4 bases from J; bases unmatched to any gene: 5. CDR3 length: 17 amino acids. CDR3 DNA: TGTGCCAGCAGTGTCAGGACTAGCGGGGGGGTATACAATGAGCAGTTCTTC. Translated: CASSVRTSGGVYNEQFF.

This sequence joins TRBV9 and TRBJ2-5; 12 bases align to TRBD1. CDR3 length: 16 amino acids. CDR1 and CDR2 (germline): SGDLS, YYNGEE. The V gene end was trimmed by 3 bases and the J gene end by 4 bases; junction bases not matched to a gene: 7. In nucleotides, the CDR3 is TGTGCCAGCAGCGGGTCCGGGACAGGGGGCGGAGAGACCCAGTACTTC. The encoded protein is CASSGSGTGGGETQYF. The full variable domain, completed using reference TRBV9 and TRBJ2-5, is DSGVTQTPKHLITATGQRVTLRCSPRSGDLSVYWYQQSLDQGLQFLIQYYNGEERAKGNILERFSAQQFPDLHSELNLSSLELGDSALYFCASSGSGTGGGETQYFGPGTRLLVL.

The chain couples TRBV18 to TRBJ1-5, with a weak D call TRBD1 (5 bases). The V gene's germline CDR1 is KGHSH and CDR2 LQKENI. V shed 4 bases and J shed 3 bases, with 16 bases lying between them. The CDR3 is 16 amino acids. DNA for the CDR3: TGTGCCAGCTCACTTTCTCTCGACAGCTCCAATCAGCCCCAGCATTTT. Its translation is CASSLSLDSSNQPQHF.

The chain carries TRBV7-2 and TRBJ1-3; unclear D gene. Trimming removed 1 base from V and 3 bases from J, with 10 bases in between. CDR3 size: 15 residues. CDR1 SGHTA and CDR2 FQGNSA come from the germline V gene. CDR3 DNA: TGTGCCAGCAGCTTAGACTCGGGAGGTGGAAACACCATATATTTT. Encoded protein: CASSLDSGGGNTIYF.